Presented here are 10 T cell receptor beta chains from one specimen sequenced in a study of synovial regulatory T cells in juvenile arthritis. The synovial samples were synovial fluid, paired with peripheral blood from each active arthritis patient. TCRdb's table, derived via immunoSEQ multiplex PCR, lists solely in-frame clones and lacks some. The table lists under 3,500 clones. The sequencing sample was made of Treg cells from the synovium. The receptors shown here come from a donor aged 2 to 35 with juvenile idiopathic arthritis.

The chain links TRBV28 to TRBJ1-4; TCRdb designates TRBD1, a call that cannot be tested without DNA. This CDR3 has 14 residues. The DNA sequence is not available. Germline V gene sequence: CDR1 MDHEN, CDR2 SYDVKM. The CDR3 reads CASSNTGGNEKLFF.

The V call is TRBV30, the J call TRBJ1-2. There are 12 residues in the CDR3. No DNA has been recorded. Germline CDR1 GTSNPN, CDR2 SVGIG (reference sequence). The CDR3: CAWKGANYGYTF.

This clone registers medium-sized by frequency. This sequence joins TRBV5-5 and TRBJ2-1; TCRdb outputs TRBD2, but without DNA this stays unchecked. There are 17 residues in the CDR3. No DNA is given. Germline V gene data show CDR1 as SGHKS and CDR2 as YYEKEE (reference sequence). CDR3 sequence reads: CASSLGLAGVAYNEQFF.

The chain combines TRBV19 with TRBJ1-1. From germline, CDR1 is LNHDA and CDR2 SQIVND (reference sequence). CDR3 length: 16 residues. DNA for this receptor is not on file. CDR3 protein: CASSIYRRSRDTEAFF.

This clone is called medium-sized based on its frequency. The chain joins TRBV6-6 to TRBJ1-2; lacking DNA, the TRBD1 call made by TCRdb goes unchecked. This CDR3 comprises 12 residues. DNA is not recorded here. CDR1 is MNHNY, CDR2 SVGAGI, per germline (reference sequence). The CDR3 loop is CASSWDRGGYTF.

The chain combines TRBV2 with TRBJ2-7; the TRBD2 assignment by TCRdb is unverifiable without DNA. This CDR3 comprises 15 residues. The nucleotide record is missing. Looked up from germline, CDR1 is SNHLY and CDR2 is FYNNEI. The CDR3 reads CASTRGGLAVYEQYF.

The chain joins TRBV6-5 to TRBJ1-1. This CDR3 region has 13 residues. No DNA accompanies this entry. Germline V CDR1 and CDR2: MNHEY, SVGAGI. CDR3 sequence reads: CASSYLGNTEAFF.

Its frequency marks this clone as medium-sized. V usage is TRBV10-2 and J usage is TRBJ2-1; the D call of TRBD1 rests on TCRdb alone, since no DNA is present to check it. Germline assignment: CDR1 WSHSY and CDR2 SAAADI. This CDR3 region has 12 residues. No DNA is recorded. The CDR3 sequence is CASGQSYNEQFF.

This chain connects TRBV12-5 to TRBJ2-1; TCRdb returns TRBD2, unconfirmable since there is no DNA. CDR1 and CDR2 (germline): LGHNT, FRNRAP. The CDR3 is 15 residues long. No DNA is listed. CDR3 residues: CASGLVYGINNEQFF.

The rearrangement joins TRBV7-2 to TRBJ1-6; TCRdb reports TRBD1, a call that lacks DNA to check it against. The CDR3 covers 13 residues. The nucleotide record is missing. Germline lookup yields CDR1 SGHTA and CDR2 FQGNSA. The CDR3 spells CASSLHYNSPLHF.